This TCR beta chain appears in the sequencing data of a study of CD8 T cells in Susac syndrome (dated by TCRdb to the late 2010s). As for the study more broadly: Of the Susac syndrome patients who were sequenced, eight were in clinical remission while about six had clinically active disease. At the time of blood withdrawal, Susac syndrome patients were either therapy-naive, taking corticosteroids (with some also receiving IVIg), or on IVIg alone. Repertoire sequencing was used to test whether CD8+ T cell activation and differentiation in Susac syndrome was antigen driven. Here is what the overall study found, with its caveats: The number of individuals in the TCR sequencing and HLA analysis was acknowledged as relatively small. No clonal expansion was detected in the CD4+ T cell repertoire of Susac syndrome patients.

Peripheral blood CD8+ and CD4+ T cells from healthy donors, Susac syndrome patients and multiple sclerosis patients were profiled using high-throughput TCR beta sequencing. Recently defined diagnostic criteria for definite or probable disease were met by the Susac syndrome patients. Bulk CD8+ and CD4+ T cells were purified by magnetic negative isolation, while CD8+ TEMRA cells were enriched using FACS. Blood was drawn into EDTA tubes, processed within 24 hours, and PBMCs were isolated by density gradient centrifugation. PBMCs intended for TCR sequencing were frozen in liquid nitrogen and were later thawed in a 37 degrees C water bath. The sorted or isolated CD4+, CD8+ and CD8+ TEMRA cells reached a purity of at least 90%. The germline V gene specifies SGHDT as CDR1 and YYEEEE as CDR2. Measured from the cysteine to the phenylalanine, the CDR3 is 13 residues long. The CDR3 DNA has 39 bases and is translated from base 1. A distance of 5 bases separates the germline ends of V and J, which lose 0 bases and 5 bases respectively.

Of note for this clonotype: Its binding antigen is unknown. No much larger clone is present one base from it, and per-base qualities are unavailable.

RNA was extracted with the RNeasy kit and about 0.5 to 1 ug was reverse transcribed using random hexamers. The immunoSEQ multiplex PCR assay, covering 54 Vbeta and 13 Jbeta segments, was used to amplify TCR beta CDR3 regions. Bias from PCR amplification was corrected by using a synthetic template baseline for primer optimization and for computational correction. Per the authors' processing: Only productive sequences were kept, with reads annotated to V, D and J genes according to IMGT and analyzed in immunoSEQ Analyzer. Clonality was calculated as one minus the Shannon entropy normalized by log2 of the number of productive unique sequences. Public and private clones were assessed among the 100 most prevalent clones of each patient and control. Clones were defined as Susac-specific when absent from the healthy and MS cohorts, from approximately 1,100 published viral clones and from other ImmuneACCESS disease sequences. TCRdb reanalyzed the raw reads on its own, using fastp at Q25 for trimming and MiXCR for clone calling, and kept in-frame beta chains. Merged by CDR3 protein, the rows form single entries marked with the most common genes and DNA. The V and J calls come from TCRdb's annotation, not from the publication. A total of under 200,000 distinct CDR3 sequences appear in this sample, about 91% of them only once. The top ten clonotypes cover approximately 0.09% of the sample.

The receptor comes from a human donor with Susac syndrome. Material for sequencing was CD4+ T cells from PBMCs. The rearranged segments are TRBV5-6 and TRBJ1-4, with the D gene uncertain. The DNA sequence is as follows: TGTGCCAGCAGCTTGGATGAGAATGAAAAACTGTTTTTT. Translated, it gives CASSLDENEKLFF.